These T cell receptor beta chains were read from a single sample in a study of early T cells in non-severe SARS-CoV-2 infection. Each CDR3 protein gets one entry after TCRdb re-called the 5' RACE reads with MiXCR. The sample has tens of thousands of distinct CDR3 sequences, 13% seen once. The sequencing sample was made of whole blood. The source is an adult who was a healthcare worker with PCR-confirmed SARS-CoV-2 infection or an uninfected control (not recorded which). CDR3s include the opening cysteine and the closing phenylalanine or tryptophan. The D gene is left open where the match is weak. Clone size is given for some rows only: seen once, a few or many times, or a class if the clone is expanded.

j_call clone_size d_call v_call cdr3_aa cdr3_nt
TRBJ2-1 many NA TRBV23-1 CASSPLAWQPDLESSYNEQFF TGCGCCAGCAGTCCCCTCGCCTGGCAGCCAGACTTAGAGAGCTCCTACAATGAGCAGTTCTTC
TRBJ2-6 NA NA TRBV14 CASRNSGANVLTF TGTGCCAGCAGGAACTCTGGGGCCAACGTCCTGACTTTC
TRBJ1-1 many TRBD1 TRBV11-2 CASSLSRGNTEAFF TGTGCCAGCAGCTTAAGCAGGGGGAATACTGAAGCTTTCTTT
TRBJ2-1 NA TRBD2 TRBV3-1 CASSQALAATYNEQFF TGTGCCAGCAGCCAGGCCCTAGCGGCAACCTACAATGAGCAGTTCTTC
TRBJ2-5 few NA TRBV4-3 CASSQEGAETQYF TGCGCCAGCAGCCAGGAGGGGGCAGAGACCCAGTACTTC
TRBJ2-3 many NA TRBV6-6 CASSHTDTQYF TGTGCCAGCAGCCACACAGATACGCAGTATTTT
TRBJ2-7 NA TRBD1 TRBV7-8 CASSPRVGTGSYEQYF TGTGCCAGCAGCCCCCGAGTGGGGACAGGCTCCTACGAGCAGTACTTC
TRBJ2-3 many NA TRBV2 CASSELKTGRTDTQYF TGTGCCAGCAGTGAGTTAAAAACAGGGCGCACAGATACGCAGTATTTT
TRBJ1-6 many NA TRBV3-1 CASSRKGEIGSPLHF TGTGCCAGCAGCCGAAAAGGGGAGATCGGTTCACCCCTCCACTTT
TRBJ1-2 NA TRBD1 TRBV30 CAWGEDRGNYGYTF TGTGCCTGGGGCGAGGACAGGGGTAACTATGGCTACACCTTC
TRBJ1-2 many NA TRBV5-6 CASSPGDYGYTF TGTGCCAGCAGTCCTGGGGACTATGGCTACACCTTC
TRBJ2-1 many TRBD2 TRBV6-1 CASSPGPGGTEQFF TGTGCCAGCAGTCCGGGACCGGGAGGGACTGAGCAGTTCTTC
TRBJ2-4 many TRBD2 TRBV5-6 CASSQLADKNIQYF TGTGCCAGCAGCCAACTAGCGGACAAAAACATTCAGTACTTC
TRBJ2-7 NA NA TRBV7-2 CASSIAEGGFWEQYF TGTGCCAGCAGCATCGCCGAGGGGGGGTTTTGGGAGCAGTACTTC
TRBJ2-3 few TRBD1 TRBV10-3 CAIRGDRGVTDTQYF TGTGCCATCAGAGGGGACAGGGGGGTTACAGATACGCAGTATTTT
TRBJ1-1 NA NA TRBV24-1 CATSDPRVGGDEAFF TGTGCCACCAGTGATCCTCGGGTCGGCGGGGATGAAGCTTTCTTT
TRBJ2-5 many TRBD1 TRBV5-1 CASSLDGTGQETQYF TGCGCCAGCAGCTTGGATGGGACAGGCCAAGAGACCCAGTACTTC
TRBJ2-2 NA TRBD2 TRBV7-2 CASSASSGRGTGELFF TGTGCCAGCAGCGCAAGTAGCGGGAGGGGCACCGGGGAGCTGTTTTTT
TRBJ2-5 many NA TRBV20-1 CSAYAGGIQPGQVRETQYF TGCAGTGCGTACGCCGGGGGGATTCAACCGGGACAGGTACGAGAGACCCAGTACTTC
TRBJ1-1 many NA TRBV5-6 CASRPGGGFDTEAFF TGTGCCAGCAGACCCGGAGGAGGGTTCGACACTGAAGCTTTCTTT
TRBJ2-7 NA NA TRBV11-2 CASSLGPVNYEQYF TGTGCCAGCAGCTTAGGGCCAGTGAATTACGAGCAGTACTTC
TRBJ1-1 NA TRBD1 TRBV7-9 CASSTDRGQGRVIEAFF TGTGCCAGCAGCACGGACAGGGGGCAGGGGCGAGTCATTGAAGCTTTCTTT
TRBJ2-3 NA NA TRBV20-1 CSARPWGTQYF TGCAGTGCTAGACCATGGGGGACGCAGTATTTT
TRBJ1-1 many NA TRBV6-2/TRBV6-3 CASSYSADRGSTEAFF TGTGCCAGCAGTTACTCGGCAGACAGAGGGAGCACTGAAGCTTTCTTT
TRBJ2-7 NA TRBD2 TRBV7-2 CASSLGPSGSYEQYF TGTGCCAGCAGCTTAGGCCCTAGCGGGTCGTACGAGCAGTACTTC
TRBJ2-3 many NA TRBV7-2 CASSARISATDTQYF TGTGCCAGCAGCGCGAGGATATCGGCAACAGATACGCAGTATTTT
TRBJ1-5 NA TRBD1 TRBV27 CASSFRGLGNQPQHF TGTGCCAGCAGTTTCAGGGGGCTTGGCAATCAGCCCCAGCATTTT
TRBJ1-1 NA NA TRBV30 CAWSTNRNTEALF TGTGCCTGGAGTACAAACCGAAACACTGAAGCTCTCTTT
TRBJ2-1 many TRBD2 TRBV20-1 CSARDPNSGSNEQFF TGCAGTGCTAGAGATCCTAATAGCGGGAGCAATGAGCAGTTCTTC
TRBJ1-2 NA TRBD1 TRBV3-1 CASSPMTGRVDYGYTF TGTGCCAGCAGCCCGATGACAGGGAGGGTTGACTATGGCTACACCTTC
TRBJ2-7 many NA TRBV5-5 CASSLTGDYEQYF TGTGCCAGCAGCTTGACTGGGGACTACGAGCAGTACTTC
TRBJ2-7 many NA TRBV5-6 CASSPLGIYEQYF TGTGCCAGCAGCCCCCTGGGGATTTACGAGCAGTACTTC
TRBJ2-7 NA NA TRBV7-3 CASTPMAGSYEQYF TGTGCCAGCACCCCAATGGCAGGTTCCTACGAGCAGTACTTC
TRBJ1-3 many NA TRBV5-1 CASSLGGVPNTIYF TGCGCCAGCAGCTTGGGGGGCGTCCCTAACACCATATATTTT
TRBJ2-7 many TRBD2 TRBV6-5 CASRTPIGRDYGEQYF TGTGCCAGCAGGACTCCCATAGGACGGGACTACGGCGAGCAGTACTTC
TRBJ1-6 many TRBD1 TRBV18 CASSPGGQGGSPLHF TGTGCCAGCTCACCAGGGGGACAGGGAGGTTCACCCCTCCACTTT
TRBJ2-3 NA NA TRBV7-9 CASRASGGSYTDTQYF TGTGCCAGCAGGGCATCCGGGGGCTCGTACACAGATACGCAGTATTTT
TRBJ1-4 few NA TRBV5-6 CASSFLATNEKLFF TGTGCCAGCAGCTTTCTTGCAACTAATGAAAAACTGTTTTTT
TRBJ1-5 many NA TRBV6-1 CASRGLNQPQHF TGTGCCAGCAGGGGGTTAAATCAGCCCCAGCATTTT